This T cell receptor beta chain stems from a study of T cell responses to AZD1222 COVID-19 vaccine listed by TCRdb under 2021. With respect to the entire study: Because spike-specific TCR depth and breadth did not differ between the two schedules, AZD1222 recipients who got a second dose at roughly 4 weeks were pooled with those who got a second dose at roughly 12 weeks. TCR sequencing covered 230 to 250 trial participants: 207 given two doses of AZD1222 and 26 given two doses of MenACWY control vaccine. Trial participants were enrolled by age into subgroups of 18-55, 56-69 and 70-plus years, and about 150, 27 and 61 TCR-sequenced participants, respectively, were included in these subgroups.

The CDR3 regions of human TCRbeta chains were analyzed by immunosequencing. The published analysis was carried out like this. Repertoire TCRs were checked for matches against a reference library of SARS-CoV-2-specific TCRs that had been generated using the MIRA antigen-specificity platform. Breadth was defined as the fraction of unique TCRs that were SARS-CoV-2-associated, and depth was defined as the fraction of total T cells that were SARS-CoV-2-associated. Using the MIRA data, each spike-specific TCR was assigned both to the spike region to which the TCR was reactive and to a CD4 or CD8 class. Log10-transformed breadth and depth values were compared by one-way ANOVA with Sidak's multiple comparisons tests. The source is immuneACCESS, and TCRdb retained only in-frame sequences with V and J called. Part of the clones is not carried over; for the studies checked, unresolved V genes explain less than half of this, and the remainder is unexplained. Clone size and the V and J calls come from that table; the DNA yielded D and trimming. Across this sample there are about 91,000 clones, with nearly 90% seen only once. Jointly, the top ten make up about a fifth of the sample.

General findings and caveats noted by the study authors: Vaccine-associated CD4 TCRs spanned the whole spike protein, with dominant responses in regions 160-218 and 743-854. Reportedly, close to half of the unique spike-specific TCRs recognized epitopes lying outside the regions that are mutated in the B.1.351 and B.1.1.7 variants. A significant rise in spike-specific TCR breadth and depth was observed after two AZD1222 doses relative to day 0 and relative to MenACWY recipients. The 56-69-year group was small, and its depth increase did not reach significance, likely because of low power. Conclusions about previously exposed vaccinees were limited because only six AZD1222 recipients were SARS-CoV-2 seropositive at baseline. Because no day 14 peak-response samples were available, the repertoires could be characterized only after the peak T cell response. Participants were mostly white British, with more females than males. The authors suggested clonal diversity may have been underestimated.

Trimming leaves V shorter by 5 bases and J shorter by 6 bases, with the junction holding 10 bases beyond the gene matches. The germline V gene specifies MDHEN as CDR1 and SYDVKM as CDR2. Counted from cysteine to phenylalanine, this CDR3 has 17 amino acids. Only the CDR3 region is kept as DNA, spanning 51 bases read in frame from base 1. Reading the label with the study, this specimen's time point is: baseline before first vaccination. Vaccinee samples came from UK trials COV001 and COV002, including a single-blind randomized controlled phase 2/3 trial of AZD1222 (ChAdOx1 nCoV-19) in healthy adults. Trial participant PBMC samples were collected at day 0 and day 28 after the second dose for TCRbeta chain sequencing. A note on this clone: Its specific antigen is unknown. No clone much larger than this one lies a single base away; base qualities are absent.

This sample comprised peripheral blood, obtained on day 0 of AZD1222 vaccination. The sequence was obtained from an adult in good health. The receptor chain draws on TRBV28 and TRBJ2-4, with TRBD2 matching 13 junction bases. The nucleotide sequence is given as TGTGCCAGCAGTCCAAGGACTAGCGGGAGTTTAAGAAACATTCAGTACTTC. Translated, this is CASSPRTSGSLRNIQYF.